The TCR beta chain described here comes from a study of regulatory T cells in long-lasting Graves disease. TCR beta libraries were built with iRepertoire HTBI primers and Arm-PCR of CDR3 regions. TCRdb processed the multiplex PCR reads anew with MiXCR; each CDR3 protein has one entry. The sample includes about 660,000 distinct CDR3 sequences, 30% seen only once; the top ten take about 40%. Trimming shortened V by 4 bases and J by 3 bases, and 16 bases separated the two germline ends. Per the germline V gene, CDR1 is DFQATT and CDR2 is SNEGSKA (reference sequence). The CDR3 sequence is 14 residues long. Regarding the study as a whole: Persistent patients shared more public clonotypes (approximately 2,800) than new patients (roughly 970).

A remark on this clonotype: The antigen is unknown.

Regarding time point: persistent/refractory GD, antithyroid drugs over 5 years with positive TRAb. Isolated PBMC RNA provided the starting material for the TCR library. From an endocrinology department in Xi'an, China, came the patients. V is TRBV20-1 and J is TRBJ2-7; TRBD2 might be the D (6 bases). The sequenced sample was peripheral blood mononuclear cells (PBMCs), obtained when the disease was refractory, from a patient treated with antithyroid drugs. The receptor comes from a female donor with Graves disease. The CDR3 protein is CSATGESPLYEQYF. CDR3 DNA: TGCAGTGCTACGGGGGAGAGCCCACTCTACGAGCAGTACTTC.